Each of the 27 T cell receptor beta chains below was sequenced from the same sample in a study of blood T cell repertoires in COVID-19. Produced via immunoSEQ multiplex PCR; TCRdb's table is partial and in-frame only. This sample has approximately 150,000 clones, with about 86% found just once. The sequencing input was peripheral blood. These receptors were collected from a woman in her seventies who had recovered from COVID-19.

The rearrangement uses TRBV13 and TRBJ2-1; TRBD2 aligns across 8 bases. Germline CDR1 is PRHDT and CDR2 is FYEKMQ (reference sequence). The CDR3 loop spans 13 amino acids. V lost 7 bases and J lost 4; bases outside the gene matches: 3. The CDR3 region has the DNA TGTGCCAGCAACGAGCGGGGGTACAATGAGCAGTTCTTC. Its translation: CASNERGYNEQFF. The complete variable domain, with remaining parts taken from reference TRBV13 and TRBJ2-1, reads AAGVIQSPRHLIKEKRETATLKCYPIPRHDTVYWYQQGPGQDPQFLISFYEKMQSDKGSIPDRFSAQQFSDYHSELNMSSLELGDSALYFCASNERGYNEQFFGPGTRLTVL.

The chain joins TRBV5-4 to TRBJ2-7; D is unclear. This CDR3 has 13 amino acids. Trimming removed 4 bases from V and 6 bases from J, with 14 bases in between. Germline CDR1 and CDR2: SGHNT and YYREEE (reference sequence). The CDR3 region has the DNA TGTGCCAGCAGCCAGAGCGACCTTGGCGAGCAGTACTTC. It specifies CASSQSDLGEQYF.

The CDR3 nucleotides are TGTGCCAGCTCACCGGGCGTGTCCTACGAGCAGTACTTC. It is translated as CASSPGVSYEQYF. The genes are TRBV18 and TRBJ2-7; D ambiguous. The CDR3 runs 13 residues. With 3 bases removed from V and 1 base from J, the gap between germline ends came to 7 bases. Per the germline V gene, CDR1 is KGHSH and CDR2 is LQKENI.

The V gene is TRBV5-4, the J gene TRBJ1-4, with 9 bases that match TRBD1. The CDR3 sequence is 16 residues long. V lost 4 bases and J lost 3; bases outside the gene matches: 7. Germline V gene lookup returns CDR1 SGHNT and CDR2 YYREEE (reference sequence). The CDR3 region has the DNA TGTGCCAGCAGCCGTTCCCGACAGGGGGCTAATGAAAAACTGTTTTTT. Amino acid sequence: CASSRSRQGANEKLFF.

A single count supports this clone. The chain is built from TRBV24-1 and TRBJ2-7, with TRBD2 as a possible D gene (8 bases). Germline V gene data show CDR1 as KGHDR and CDR2 as SFDVKD. Trimming stripped 7 bases from V and 6 bases from J, with 15 bases between. There are 13 residues in the CDR3. CDR3 protein: CATSRDSGGEQYF. The CDR3 region has the DNA TGTGCCACCAGCCGGGACAGCGGGGGCGAGCAGTACTTC.

In regard to this clone: Other DNA sequences in the sample encode the same CDR3. This chain uses TRBV7-2 with TRBJ1-3; D gene ambiguous. CDR1 and CDR2 from the germline V gene are SGHTA and FQGNSA. This CDR3 spans 13 amino acids. V was cut by 5 bases and J by 0 bases, with 5 bases left in between. CDR3 DNA: TGTGCCAGCAGCCCCGGCTCTGGAAACACCATATATTTT. Translating gives CASSPGSGNTIYF.

On this clone itself: A junction end diverges from the germline sequence, so it may reflect a read error. This chain joins TRBV7-7 and TRBJ2-5; TRBD2 agrees at 10 bases. Looked up from germline, CDR1 is SSHAT and CDR2 is FNYEAQ (reference sequence). This CDR3 comprises 16 residues. The CDR3 DNA reads as TGTGCTAGCAGCTTAGGGCTAGCGGGGGCCGGGGAGACCCAGTACTTC. Translated, it gives CASSLGLAGAGETQYF.

The genes are TRBV7-9 and TRBJ1-3; D ambiguous. This CDR3 is built from 13 residues. The V and J ends lost 8 bases and 0 bases respectively, with 8 bases between them. Germline CDR1 is SEHNR and CDR2 is FQNEAQ (reference sequence). CDR3 nucleotide sequence: TGTGCCAGCGGCCCTAGCTCTGGAAACACCATATATTTT. This gives the protein CASGPSSGNTIYF.

The chain combines TRBV6-4 with TRBJ2-3, with 9 bases fitting TRBD2. Looked up from germline, CDR1 is MRHNA and CDR2 is SNTAGT. The CDR3 is 17 residues long. Trimming removed 3 bases from V and 2 bases from J; junction bases left unmatched: 9. Written as DNA, the CDR3 is TGTGCCAGCAGTGAGCGCCCTAGCGGGACCTACACAGATACGCAGTATTTT. Residues: CASSERPSGTYTDTQYF.

The V call is TRBV6-2 or TRBV6-3, the J call TRBJ1-1, with 8 bases aligning to TRBD1. The ends lost 8 bases at V and 1 base at J; junction bases unmatched: 9. There are 15 residues in the CDR3. Germline V CDR1 and CDR2: MNHEY, SVGEGT. The CDR3 DNA reads as TGTGCCAGCCGCCGACAGGGGATTGGGAACACTGAAGCTTTCTTT. Amino acid sequence: CASRRQGIGNTEAFF.

The rearrangement uses TRBV29-1 and TRBJ2-1; perhaps TRBD2 as D (5 bases). The CDR3 is 14 residues long. Between the trimmed V and J ends, which lost 2 bases and 2 bases, there was a span of 10 bases. The germline V gene encodes CDR1 SQVTM and CDR2 ANQGSEA. The CDR3 sequence: CSVERLAAYNEQFF. The DNA for the CDR3 is TGCAGCGTTGAACGGCTAGCTGCCTACAATGAGCAGTTCTTC.

CDR3 DNA: TGTGCCAGTAGGGCGGATGGTGGCTACACCTTC. Its translation is CASRADGGYTF. The chain is built from TRBV19 and TRBJ1-2; D ambiguous. Germline V gene sequence: CDR1 LNHDA, CDR2 SQIVND (reference sequence). The V end lost 6 bases, the J end lost 7 bases, and 9 bases lay between the germline ends. The CDR3 sequence is 11 residues long.

The chain uses TRBV7-2 and TRBJ1-4, with D possibly TRBD1 on 5 matching bases. The CDR3 is made up of 16 amino acids. The ends were cut back, 5 bases at V and 6 bases at J, with 19 bases in the middle. In germline, CDR1 is SGHTA, CDR2 FQGNSA. The CDR3 loop reads CASSPYPAGGDEKLFF. CDR3 bases: TGTGCCAGCAGCCCCTACCCGGCAGGAGGGGATGAAAAACTGTTTTTT.

The chain links TRBV2 to TRBJ1-5; 8 bases align to TRBD1. V trimming: 3 bases; J trimming: 6 bases; junction bases outside the gene matches: 7. This CDR3 has 15 residues. Per germline, CDR1 SNHLY and CDR2 FYNNEI. DNA for the CDR3: TGTGCCAGCAGTGACGGGGCAGGGGGCGGTCAGCCCCAGCATTTT. This encodes CASSDGAGGGQPQHF.

V and J are TRBV7-2 and TRBJ2-5; 9 nucleotides line up with TRBD2. Trimming removed 2 bases from V and 4 bases from J; junction bases left unmatched: 8. The CDR3 loop spans 16 amino acids. The germline V gene has CDR1 SGHTA and CDR2 FQGNSA. DNA for the CDR3: TGTGCCAGCAGCTTACGTCTAGCGGGATTGGCAGAGACCCAGTACTTC. Its protein is CASSLRLAGLAETQYF.

The chain recombines TRBV5-5 with TRBJ2-7; D gene uncertain. Trimming cost V 0 bases and J 4 bases, with 17 bases left between them. The CDR3 sequence is 16 residues long. CDR1 and CDR2 from the germline V gene are SGHKS and YYEKEE (reference sequence). The CDR3 DNA reads as TGTGCCAGCAGCTTGGGCGGTGGCTTCGTGACTTACGAGCAGTACTTC. This codes for CASSLGGGFVTYEQYF. Supplemented by reference TRBV5-5 and TRBJ2-7, the full variable domain reads DAGVTQSPTHLIKTRGQQVTLRCSPISGHKSVSWYQQVLGQGPQFIFQYYEKEERGRGNFPDRFSARQFPNYSSELNVNALLLGDSALYLCASSLGGGFVTYEQYFGPGTRLTVT.

A few counts support this clone. The chain uses TRBV18 and TRBJ1-1; 7 nucleotides align to TRBD1. The CDR3 is 17 residues long. J gave up 4 bases and V 1 base, and 12 bases lay outside the gene matches. Germline assignment: CDR1 KGHSH and CDR2 LQKENI. CDR3 sequence: CASSPRPQGVGSTEAFF. CDR3 in DNA: TGTGCCAGCTCACCACGACCCCAGGGGGTGGGTAGCACTGAAGCTTTCTTT.

The chain carries TRBV11-2 and TRBJ1-5; perhaps TRBD1 as D (5 bases). Germline lookup yields CDR1 SGHAT and CDR2 FQNNGV. This CDR3 region has 13 residues. Trimming left V 5 bases short and J 7 bases short, with 12 bases between. The CDR3 loop is CASSRGGDQPQHF. Here the CDR3 DNA reads TGTGCCAGCAGCCGCGGGGGGGACCAGCCCCAGCATTTT.

The chain uses TRBV18 and TRBJ2-1; the D gene is possibly TRBD2 (6 bases). CDR3 length: 13 residues. The V gene lost 6 bases and the J gene lost 7 bases, with 13 bases spanning the gap. Germline CDR1 and CDR2: KGHSH and LQKENI. CDR3 sequence: CASSRGLENEQFF. The CDR3 DNA follows: TGTGCCAGCTCCCGGGGACTCGAGAATGAGCAGTTCTTC.

This clone showed up just once. The chain employs TRBV24-1 and TRBJ2-1; possibly TRBD2 for D (6 bases). Germline V CDR1 and CDR2: KGHDR, SFDVKD. The CDR3 has 14 residues. V was cut by 4 bases and J by 15 bases, with 21 bases left in between. As DNA, the CDR3 is TGTGCCACCAGTGACCCGGGGAGGAGCGGGCGGCTGTTCTTC. Translating gives CATSDPGRSGRLFF.

The chain employs TRBV29-1 and TRBJ2-5, with D possibly TRBD2 on 5 matching bases. Germline CDR1 is SQVTM and CDR2 is ANQGSEA. The CDR3 has 13 residues. Trimming took off 3 bases at V and 2 bases at J, with 10 bases between the two ends. The DNA of the CDR3 is TGCAGCGTTGATTTTAGGACTCAAGAGACCCAGTACTTC. Encoded protein: CSVDFRTQETQYF.

The chain recombines TRBV4-2 with TRBJ1-6; 7 bases match TRBD1. The V segment lost 4 bases and the J segment 7 bases; nucleotides outside the gene matches: 7. Germline assignment: CDR1 LGHNA and CDR2 YNFKEQ. The CDR3 contains 15 residues. The CDR3 sequence: CASSPRDSNNSPLHF. CDR3 nucleotide sequence: TGTGCCAGCAGCCCACGGGACAGTAACAATTCACCCCTCCACTTT.

A few counts support this clone. V is TRBV6-5 and J is TRBJ1-4; no reliable D call. CDR1 is MNHEY and CDR2 is SVGAGI in the germline V gene. This CDR3 region has 15 residues. The ends were cut back, 0 bases at V and 7 bases at J, with 12 bases in the middle. This CDR3 reads CASSYSAEGAEKLFF. CDR3 in DNA: TGTGCCAGCAGTTACTCGGCAGAGGGAGCTGAAAAACTGTTTTTT.

Comment on this clone: Other DNA sequences in the same sample also yield this CDR3. The chain couples TRBV9 to TRBJ2-3; 10 bases match TRBD2. The CDR3 runs to 15 residues. V was clipped by 3 bases and J by 1 base; unmatched bases: 2. CDR1 and CDR2 (germline): SGDLS, YYNGEE. CDR3 region: CASSGTSGGTDTQYF. The CDR3 DNA sequence: TGTGCCAGCAGCGGAACTAGCGGGGGCACAGATACGCAGTATTTT.

V gene TRBV6-4 combines with J gene TRBJ1-2; a possible D gene is TRBD1 (6 bases). V lost 0 bases and J lost 2, with 16 bases in between. Germline lookup yields CDR1 MRHNA and CDR2 SNTAGT. CDR3 length: 17 amino acids. CDR3 protein: CASSDSRKGVNNYGYTF. The DNA for the CDR3 is TGTGCCAGCAGTGACTCGAGGAAGGGGGTTAACAACTATGGCTACACCTTC.

The J gene is TRBJ1-2, the V gene TRBV2; D call uncertain. V lost 8 bases, J lost 4 bases, and 11 bases lay in between. CDR1 is SNHLY and CDR2 is FYNNEI in the germline V gene. The CDR3 contains 12 residues. The CDR3 here is CASGGRGYGYTF. In DNA form, the CDR3 reads TGTGCCAGCGGCGGGCGGGGCTATGGCTACACCTTC.

The chain uses TRBV6-5 and TRBJ1-3, with 8 nucleotides matching TRBD1. The germline gives CDR1 MNHEY, CDR2 SVGAGI. The length of the CDR3 is 15 residues. V was pared by 6 bases and J by 4 bases, with 8 bases of the junction left unmatched. The CDR3 region is CASSYRTGPGNTIYF. The CDR3 DNA reads TGTGCCAGCAGCTACCGGACAGGGCCCGGAAACACCATATATTTT.